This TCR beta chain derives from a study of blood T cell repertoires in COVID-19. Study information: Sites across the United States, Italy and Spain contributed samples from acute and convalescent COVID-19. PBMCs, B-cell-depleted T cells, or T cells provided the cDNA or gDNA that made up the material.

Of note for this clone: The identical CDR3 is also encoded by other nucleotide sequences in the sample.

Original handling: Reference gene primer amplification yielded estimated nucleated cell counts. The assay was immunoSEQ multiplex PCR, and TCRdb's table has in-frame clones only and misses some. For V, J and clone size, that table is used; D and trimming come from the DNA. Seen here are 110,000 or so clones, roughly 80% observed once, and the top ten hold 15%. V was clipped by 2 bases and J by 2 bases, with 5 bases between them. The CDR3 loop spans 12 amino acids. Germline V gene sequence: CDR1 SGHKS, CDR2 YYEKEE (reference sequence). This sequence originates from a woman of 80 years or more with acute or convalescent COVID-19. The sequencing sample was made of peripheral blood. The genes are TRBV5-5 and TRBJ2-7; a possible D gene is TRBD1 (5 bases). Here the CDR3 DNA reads TGTGCCAGCAGCTTAGGGGCCTACGAGCAGTACTTC. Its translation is CASSLGAYEQYF.